The 30 T cell receptor beta chains below come from one sample, sequenced in a study of blood T cell repertoires in COVID-19. Clones were sequenced by immunoSEQ multiplex PCR, and TCRdb holds only the in-frame ones, with some missing. Of roughly 63,000 clones in the sample, about 73% were seen once. The sequenced sample consisted of peripheral blood. The receptor source for this set is a woman older than 75 with acute or convalescent COVID-19.

The rearrangement joins TRBV6-5 to TRBJ2-2, with TRBD2 as a possible D gene (6 bases). V lost 5 bases and J lost 2, with 12 bases in between. Germline CDR1 MNHEY, CDR2 SVGAGI. This CDR3 has 15 amino acids. DNA for the CDR3: TGTGCCAGCAGTCCCCTGACTAGAAACACCGGGGAGCTGTTTTTT. Its protein product is CASSPLTRNTGELFF.

This chain links TRBV5-1 with TRBJ1-1; D is possibly TRBD1 (6 bases). V lost 1 base and J lost 3, with 19 bases in between. Germline V gives CDR1 SGHRS, CDR2 YFSETQ. The CDR3 covers 17 residues. CDR3 sequence reads: CASSLQEAGAGDTEAFF. DNA for the CDR3: TGCGCCAGCAGCTTGCAGGAGGCAGGGGCGGGGGACACTGAAGCTTTCTTT.

This rearrangement joins TRBV9 to TRBJ2-1; 15 nucleotides align to TRBD2. The CDR3 sequence is 16 residues long. CDR1 and CDR2 (germline): SGDLS, YYNGEE. J lost 15 bases, V lost 0 bases, and 10 bases had no gene match. The CDR3 loop reads CASSVDPGLAGGPRFF. CDR3 coding DNA: TGTGCCAGCAGCGTAGACCCGGGACTAGCGGGAGGCCCAAGGTTCTTC.

The gene calls are TRBV27 and TRBJ2-7; 8 bases fit TRBD1. Unmatched junction bases numbered 4, after V lost 4 bases and J lost 2 bases. The CDR3 totals 14 residues. In germline, CDR1 is MNHEY, CDR2 SMNVEV (reference sequence). This chain's CDR3 is CASSSTGAPYEQYF. The CDR3 DNA is TGTGCCAGCAGTTCGACAGGGGCTCCCTACGAGCAGTACTTC.

This chain uses TRBV5-1 with TRBJ1-1; the match to TRBD1 covers 7 bases. The CDR3 runs to 15 residues. Germline lookup yields CDR1 SGHRS and CDR2 YFSETQ. The V gene end was trimmed by 3 bases and the J gene end by 3 bases; junction bases not matched to a gene: 8. The CDR3 DNA reads as TGCGCCAGCAGCTCAGTACAGGGGTCGGACACTGAAGCTTTCTTT. Encoded protein: CASSSVQGSDTEAFF.

This clone came up a few times. Other DNA variants within this sample encode the same CDR3. CDR3 amino acids: CASSQAGTSSDTQYF. The CDR3 DNA reads TGCGCCAGCAGCCAAGCCGGGACTAGTAGCGATACGCAGTATTTT. This rearrangement joins TRBV4-1 to TRBJ2-3, with TRBD2 matching 8 bases. Germline assignment: CDR1 MGHRA and CDR2 YSYEKL. CDR3 size: 15 residues. V shed 1 base, J shed 6 bases, and the junction held 6 bases outside the gene matches.

V usage is TRBV19 and J usage is TRBJ2-1; TRBD2 matches at 12 bases. The CDR3 loop spans 15 amino acids. Germline CDR1 and CDR2: LNHDA and SQIVND (reference sequence). The V segment lost 6 bases and the J segment 3 bases; nucleotides outside the gene matches: 3. The CDR3 spells CASRTSGRGYNEQFF. The CDR3 DNA follows: TGTGCCAGTAGGACTAGCGGGAGAGGCTACAATGAGCAGTTCTTC.

V is TRBV6-2 or TRBV6-3 and J is TRBJ2-7, with TRBD1 as a possible D gene (6 bases). Trimming cost V 5 bases and J 2 bases, with 16 bases left between them. The germline gives CDR1 MNHEY, CDR2 SVGEGT. The CDR3 length is 15 residues. CDR3 region: CASSIQGQITYEQYF. Written as DNA, the CDR3 is TGTGCCAGCAGTATACAGGGCCAGATTACCTACGAGCAGTACTTC.

The chain employs TRBV4-3 and TRBJ2-1; TRBD2 aligns across 11 bases. In germline, CDR1 is LGHNA, CDR2 YSLEER. This CDR3 spans 14 amino acids. V shed 4 bases, J shed 12 bases, and the junction held 8 bases outside the gene matches. CDR3 sequence reads: CASSPGGTSGRQFF. CDR3 in DNA: TGCGCCAGCAGCCCCGGCGGTACTAGCGGGAGGCAGTTCTTC.

This chain joins TRBV12-5 and TRBJ1-1; D call uncertain. The CDR3 sequence is 13 residues long. CDR1 and CDR2 (germline): LGHNT, FRNRAP. Trimming took off 7 bases at V and 1 base at J, with 10 bases between the two ends. In DNA form, the CDR3 reads TGTGCTAGTGCCATTACAGAGAACACTGAAGCTTTCTTT. Amino acids: CASAITENTEAFF.

The CDR3 spells CASSGSLTDTQYF. The CDR3 DNA sequence: TGTGCCAGCAGCGGGAGTCTCACAGATACGCAGTATTTT. The chain links TRBV2 to TRBJ2-3, with a weak D call TRBD2 (6 bases). Trimming stripped 6 bases from V and 2 bases from J, with 9 bases between. CDR1 is SNHLY, CDR2 FYNNEI, per germline. This CDR3 spans 13 amino acids. The full variable domain, in which reference TRBV2 and TRBJ2-3 provide the parts outside the CDR3, is EPEVTQTPSHQVTQMGQEVILRCVPISNHLYFYWYRQILGQKVEFLVSFYNNEISEKSEIFDDQFSVERPDGSNFTLKIRSTKLEDSAMYFCASSGSLTDTQYFGPGTRLTVL.

In this sample, this clone turned up once. The rearrangement joins TRBV5-1 to TRBJ2-3; possible D gene TRBD1, 5 bases. The CDR3 extends over 14 amino acids. V lost 4 bases and J lost 3, with 12 bases in between. Germline-derived CDR1 and CDR2 are SGHRS and YFSETQ. The CDR3 is CASSIRPGTDTQYF. The CDR3 nucleotides read TGCGCCAGCAGCATAAGACCAGGGACAGATACGCAGTATTTT.

This chain joins TRBV11-2 and TRBJ2-1; the D gene is possibly TRBD2 (5 bases). CDR3 length equals 13 residues. The germline V and J ends were trimmed by 6 bases and 5 bases, with 11 bases remaining between them. Germline assignment: CDR1 SGHAT and CDR2 FQNNGV. The CDR3 DNA follows: TGTGCCAGCAGACCGACTAACAACAATGAGCAGTTCTTC. The encoded protein is CASRPTNNNEQFF. The full variable domain, completed using reference TRBV11-2 and TRBJ2-1, is EAGVAQSPRYKIIEKRQSVAFWCNPISGHATLYWYQQILGQGPKLLIQFQNNGVVDDSQLPKDRFSAERLKGVDSTLKIQPAKLEDSAVYLCASRPTNNNEQFFGPGTRLTVL.

This clone was seen only a few times. V is TRBV27 and J is TRBJ1-1; TRBD1 matches 8 bases. The V segment lost 3 bases and the J segment 3 bases; nucleotides outside the gene matches: 6. The CDR3 is made up of 15 amino acids. Germline lookup yields CDR1 MNHEY and CDR2 SMNVEV (reference sequence). The CDR3 nucleotides read TGTGCCAGCAGTTTCAGGGGGCTTGTGGACACTGAAGCTTTCTTT. This codes for CASSFRGLVDTEAFF.

The V gene is TRBV28, the J gene TRBJ1-1; D gene uncertain. CDR3 length: 14 residues. Germline V CDR1 and CDR2: MDHEN, SYDVKM. V lost 7 bases, J lost 5 bases, and 17 bases lay in between. The CDR3 reads CASNTVGVRTEAFF. As DNA, the CDR3 is TGTGCCAGCAACACTGTCGGGGTAAGGACTGAAGCTTTCTTT. Full variable domain (missing parts from reference TRBV28 and TRBJ1-1): DVKVTQSSRYLVKRTGEKVFLECVQDMDHENMFWYRQDPGLGLRLIYFSYDVKMKEKGDIPEGYSVSREKKERFSLILESASTNQTSMYLCASNTVGVRTEAFFGQGTRLTVV.

This clone was detected only a few times. The chain uses TRBV30 and TRBJ2-6; TRBD2 agrees at 7 bases. CDR3 length: 16 amino acids. V lost 3 bases, J lost 2 bases, and 7 bases stayed unmatched. Germline CDR1 reads GTSNPN; CDR2 reads SVGIG (reference sequence). CDR3 sequence: CAWRGGRVAGANVLTF. Here the CDR3 DNA reads TGTGCCTGGAGGGGAGGGAGAGTCGCTGGGGCCAACGTCCTGACTTTC.

In its sample, this clone was seen a few times. The V call is TRBV5-1, the J call TRBJ2-1, with 10 bases lining up with TRBD2. The V gene end was trimmed by 4 bases and the J gene end by 7 bases; junction bases not matched to a gene: 11. The length of the CDR3 is 16 residues. The germline gives CDR1 SGHRS, CDR2 YFSETQ. For the CDR3, the DNA is TGCGCCAGCAGCCCCAAAGCGGGAGGGCCGGGGAATGAGCAGTTCTTC. It translates to CASSPKAGGPGNEQFF.

The chain combines TRBV28 with TRBJ2-1, with 11 bases aligning to TRBD2. Losses at the gene ends were 5 bases for V and 7 bases for J; bases not matched to a gene: 16. Per the germline V gene, CDR1 is MDHEN and CDR2 is SYDVKM. CDR3 size: 18 residues. CDR3 protein: CASSTIRLAGRALNEQFF. CDR3 DNA: TGTGCCAGCAGTACAATAAGACTAGCGGGAAGGGCCCTTAATGAGCAGTTCTTC.

The V and J genes are TRBV15 and TRBJ1-3; TRBD1 matches 9 bases. Germline lookup yields CDR1 LNHNV and CDR2 YYDKDF (reference sequence). V was clipped by 5 bases and J by 5 bases; unmatched bases: 4. The CDR3 spans 14 residues. For the CDR3, the DNA is TGTGCCACCAGCCCGGACAGGGGTCGAAACACCATATATTTT. Translation: CATSPDRGRNTIYF. Filled out from reference TRBV15 and TRBJ1-3, the complete variable domain reads DAMVIQNPRYQVTQFGKPVTLSCSQTLNHNVMYWYQQKSSQAPKLLFHYYDKDFNNEADTPDNFQSRRPNTSFCFLDIRSPGLGDTAMYLCATSPDRGRNTIYFGEGSWLTVV.

The rearrangement uses TRBV28 and TRBJ2-7; 7 bases are shared with TRBD2. The CDR3 covers 15 residues. Looked up from germline, CDR1 is MDHEN and CDR2 is SYDVKM. The trim removed 3 bases at V and 1 base at J, leaving 6 bases unmatched. The DNA of the CDR3 is TGTGCCAGCAGTTTCCAAAGCGGGATTTCCTACGAGCAGTACTTC. Translation: CASSFQSGISYEQYF.

V and J are TRBV19 and TRBJ1-2, with D maybe TRBD1 (6 bases). The CDR3 has 16 amino acids. The germline V and J ends were trimmed by 5 bases and 4 bases, with 20 bases remaining between them. In germline, CDR1 is LNHDA, CDR2 SQIVND (reference sequence). In DNA form, the CDR3 reads TGTGCCAGTAGTCCCTTCCTGACGCAGGGGCCCTATGGCTACACCTTC. It specifies CASSPFLTQGPYGYTF.

This sequence joins TRBV4-3 and TRBJ2-1, with 7 bases aligning to TRBD2. Germline assignment: CDR1 LGHNA and CDR2 YSLEER. The CDR3 extends over 17 amino acids. With V trimmed by 3 bases and J by 7 bases, 15 bases remained unmatched. The CDR3: CASSHPPRGVAGNEQFF. CDR3 in DNA: TGCGCCAGCAGCCACCCCCCCCGTGGGGTAGCGGGTAATGAGCAGTTCTTC.

The rearrangement joins TRBV6-5 to TRBJ1-1, with D uncertain. This CDR3 comprises 14 residues. Germline CDR1 reads MNHEY; CDR2 reads SVGAGI. Trimming shortened V by 8 bases and J by 2 bases, and 15 bases separated the two germline ends. CDR3 in amino acids: CASPPKLGNTEAFF. In DNA, the CDR3 is TGTGCCAGCCCACCAAAGCTAGGAAACACTGAAGCTTTCTTT.

The V and J genes are TRBV9 and TRBJ1-5; D is possibly TRBD1 (6 bases). The CDR3 spans 14 residues. V lost 2 bases and J lost 7, with 13 bases in between. Germline V gene data show CDR1 as SGDLS and CDR2 as YYNGEE. Here the CDR3 reads CASSVTGFEQPQHF. The CDR3 nucleotides are TGTGCCAGCAGCGTCACAGGGTTTGAGCAGCCCCAGCATTTT.

The genes are TRBV7-3 and TRBJ1-5, with D unresolved. Trimming pared 3 bases from V and 6 bases from J, leaving 12 bases between. The CDR3 covers 14 residues. Germline-derived CDR1 and CDR2 are SGHTA and FQGTGA. The CDR3 sequence: CASSLPDPSQPQHF. The DNA of the CDR3 is TGTGCCAGCAGCTTGCCAGATCCTAGTCAGCCCCAGCATTTT.

The chain couples TRBV28 to TRBJ1-4; the D gene is possibly TRBD1 (5 bases). The V and J ends lost 5 bases and 0 bases respectively, with 10 bases between them. From germline, CDR1 is MDHEN and CDR2 SYDVKM. This CDR3 is 15 amino acids long. CDR3 sequence (DNA): TGTGCCAGCAGTGTCCAGGGTGCAACTAATGAAAAACTGTTTTTT. It encodes CASSVQGATNEKLFF.

V gene TRBV2 combines with J gene TRBJ1-5; 7 positions agree with TRBD1. Germline V CDR1 and CDR2: SNHLY, FYNNEI. The CDR3 totals 13 residues. J gave up 6 bases and V 5 bases, and 4 bases lay outside the gene matches. CDR3 region: CASSPGQSQPQHF. CDR3 nucleotide sequence: TGTGCCAGCAGTCCGGGACAGAGTCAGCCCCAGCATTTT.

The gene calls are TRBV7-8 and TRBJ1-5; TRBD1 matches 7 bases. J was trimmed by 0 bases and V by 4 bases; bases with no gene match: 6. Germline V gives CDR1 SGHVS, CDR2 FQNEAQ. This CDR3 has 16 amino acids. CDR3 residues: CASSSPTGYSNQPQHF. The CDR3 DNA is TGTGCCAGCAGCTCACCGACAGGGTATAGCAATCAGCCCCAGCATTTT.

The chain carries TRBV19 and TRBJ1-5; 9 positions agree with TRBD1. CDR1 is LNHDA and CDR2 is SQIVND in the germline V gene (reference sequence). This CDR3 region has 13 residues. V gave up 9 bases and J gave up 5 bases; unmatched junction bases: 5. CDR3 region: CASGQGRYQPQHF. The CDR3 DNA is TGTGCCAGCGGACAGGGGCGGTATCAGCCCCAGCATTTT.

This clone appeared a few times. The rearrangement uses TRBV7-9 and TRBJ1-2; 8 nucleotides agree with TRBD1. V trimming: 1 base; J trimming: 8 bases; junction bases outside the gene matches: 6. Per germline, CDR1 SEHNR and CDR2 FQNEAQ (reference sequence). The CDR3 has 14 amino acids. The CDR3 DNA follows: TGTGCCAGCAGCTTAGTCTCAGGGGGCTACGGCTACACCTTC. Its translation: CASSLVSGGYGYTF.